The rows below give T cell receptor beta chains drawn from one sample of a study of post-analysis software for immune sequencing data. TCRdb recomputed calls from the PCR reads with MiXCR, one row per CDR3 protein. The sample comprises 450,000 to 700,000 distinct CDR3 sequences, 44% of which are singletons, and roughly 1.7% rests with the top ten. Sequencing used blood. The receptor source for this set is a girl aged 5-17 years with multiple sclerosis. The CDR3 runs from the conserved cysteine through the conserved F or W. Each record gives: D gene, CDR3 length, J gene, V gene, clone size, CDR3 protein, CDR3 DNA. D genes are given only for firm matches. Not every row has a clone size; where given, it reads once, few, many or a size class.

-,16,TRBJ2-7,TRBV12-3/TRBV12-4,-,CASSFGTGQGIYEQYF,TGTGCCAGCAGTTTTGGTACAGGACAAGGGATCTACGAGCAGTACTTC
TRBD2,19,TRBJ2-1,TRBV7-3,few,CASSPRGLAGGPSYNEQFF,TGTGCCAGCAGCCCCCGGGGGCTAGCGGGGGGGCCTTCCTACAATGAGCAGTTCTTC
TRBD2,14,TRBJ2-7,TRBV4-1,-,CASSRTSDRGEQYF,TGCGCCAGCAGTCGGACTAGCGATCGAGGCGAGCAGTACTTC
-,16,TRBJ1-1,TRBV7-9,-,CASSPKGGLGNTEAFF,TGTGCCAGCAGCCCAAAGGGGGGGCTCGGGAACACTGAAGCTTTCTTT
-,14,TRBJ2-7,TRBV6-5,-,CASSFDRGLREQYF,TGTGCCAGCAGTTTTGACAGAGGGCTGAGAGAGCAGTACTTC
-,13,TRBJ1-2,TRBV3-1,-,CASSRSKWGGYTF,TGTGCCAGCAGCCGGTCCAAATGGGGTGGCTACACCTTC
TRBD1,15,TRBJ2-7,TRBV7-2,-,CASSLLPGTAPEQYF,TGTGCCAGCAGCTTACTACCAGGGACAGCCCCCGAGCAGTACTTC
-,14,TRBJ2-7,TRBV12-3/TRBV12-4,-,CASSATPADYEQYF,TGTGCCAGCAGTGCCACACCGGCTGACTACGAGCAGTACTTC
-,13,TRBJ2-1,TRBV12-3/TRBV12-4,-,CASSQGGVNEQFF,TGTGCCAGCAGTCAAGGGGGAGTCAATGAGCAGTTCTTC
TRBD2,18,TRBJ2-3,TRBV25-1,-,CANSESSSGRARADTQYF,TGTGCCAACAGTGAATCGTCTAGCGGGAGGGCGAGGGCAGATACGCAGTATTTT
-,12,TRBJ1-1,TRBV5-1,-,CASRGPNTEAFF,TGCGCCAGCAGGGGACCGAACACTGAAGCTTTCTTT
TRBD2,17,TRBJ2-1,TRBV10-3,-,CAISEPSGRSSYNEQFF,TGTGCCATCAGTGAGCCTAGCGGGAGGTCCTCCTACAATGAGCAGTTCTTC
-,16,TRBJ2-7,TRBV5-1,-,CASSLAGQSFNYEQYF,TGCGCCAGCAGCTTGGCCGGTCAGTCTTTTAACTACGAGCAGTACTTC
TRBD2,15,TRBJ2-3,TRBV29-1,few,CSVIAGGASTDTQYF,TGCAGCGTCATAGCGGGGGGCGCTAGCACAGATACGCAGTATTTT
TRBD2,24,TRBJ2-1,TRBV28,few,CASSLLGGGLAGNLEPSSYNEQFF,TGTGCCAGCAGCTTATTGGGTGGGGGACTAGCGGGAAATCTTGAACCTAGCTCCTACAATGAGCAGTTCTTC
-,14,TRBJ1-5,TRBV5-5,few,CASSLLERNQPQHF,TGTGCCAGCAGCTTGCTGGAGCGCAATCAGCCCCAGCATTTT
TRBD2,15,TRBJ2-3,TRBV5-5,many,CASSLLAGGRDTQYF,TGTGCCAGCAGCTTGTTAGCGGGGGGGCGAGATACGCAGTATTTT
TRBD1,14,TRBJ1-1,TRBV7-2,-,CASSQLGTGSMAFF,TGTGCCAGCAGCCAACTCGGGACAGGGTCTATGGCTTTCTTT
-,13,TRBJ2-3,TRBV20-1,-,CSAIPRVTDTQYF,TGCAGTGCTATCCCTAGAGTTACAGATACGCAGTATTTT
-,15,TRBJ2-1,TRBV6-5,-,CASRQGPTSFYEQFF,TGTGCCAGCAGACAAGGACCGACTTCATTCTATGAGCAGTTCTTC
-,12,TRBJ1-1,TRBV5-1,-,CASSLVSTEAFF,TGCGCCAGCAGCTTGGTCAGCACTGAAGCTTTCTTT
-,12,TRBJ1-2,TRBV6-5,few,CASSYSNYGYTF,TGCGCCAGCAGTTACAGCAACTATGGCTACACCTTC
TRBD1,16,TRBJ2-1,TRBV27,once,CASSVPGQGFYNEQFF,TGTGCCAGCAGTGTTCCGGGACAGGGCTTCTACAATGAGCAGTTCTTC
-,15,TRBJ2-1,TRBV12-3/TRBV12-4,-,CASSDDSSSYNEQFF,TGTGCCAGCAGTGACGACAGTAGCTCCTACAATGAGCAGTTCTTC
-,15,TRBJ1-6,TRBV10-3,-,CAISGWGGVDSPLHF,TGTGCCATCAGTGGCTGGGGGGGAGTCGATTCACCCCTCCACTTT
TRBD1,14,TRBJ1-1,TRBV6-5,-,CASREDRGGTEAFF,TGTGCCAGCAGAGAGGACAGGGGTGGCACTGAAGCTTTCTTT
TRBD1,13,TRBJ1-5,TRBV10-3,-,CAEATGPNQPQHF,TGTGCCGAAGCGACAGGGCCAAATCAGCCCCAGCATTTT
TRBD2,15,TRBJ2-1,TRBV5-1,few,CASSFSGRADNEQFF,TGCGCCAGCAGCTTCAGCGGGAGGGCCGACAATGAGCAGTTCTTC
TRBD2,17,TRBJ2-7,TRBV20-1,-,CSARPDRLAGFSYEQYF,TGCAGTGCTAGGCCCGATCGTTTAGCGGGATTCTCCTACGAGCAGTACTTC
-,13,TRBJ2-5,TRBV4-1,few,CASSQDREGSQYF,TGCGCCAGCAGCCAAGACCGAGAAGGGTCCCAGTACTTC
-,12,TRBJ1-1,TRBV20-1,-,CSAIGLYTEAFF,TGCAGTGCTATTGGACTCTACACTGAAGCTTTCTTT